The 32 T cell receptor beta chains below come from one sample, sequenced in a study of blood T cell repertoires in COVID-19. Repertoires were generated with immunoSEQ multiplex PCR, while TCRdb's copy carries only in-frame clones and drops some. The table records more than 25,000 clones, roughly nine tenths of them present only once. The material sequenced was peripheral blood. Source of these receptors: a man aged 60 to 75 with acute or convalescent COVID-19.

The V call is TRBV12-3 or TRBV12-4, the J call TRBJ1-1; TRBD1 might be the D (6 bases). The CDR3 contains 13 residues. The ends were cut back, 1 base at V and 10 bases at J, with 13 bases in the middle. CDR3 bases: TGTGCCAGCAGTTTAGACAGGGCTGGGAGAGCTTTCTTT. Its protein is CASSLDRAGRAFF.

This clone was seen a few times. The chain is built from TRBV23-1 and TRBJ1-3; D gene unclear. TRBV23-1 belongs to the ORF category, with a function that is uncertain. Deletions cut 0 bases from V and 0 bases from J, with 9 bases between. The CDR3 has 16 amino acids. The CDR3 region is CASSQSKIDSGNTIYF. CDR3 nucleotides: TGCGCCAGCAGTCAATCCAAGATAGACTCTGGAAACACCATATATTTT.

This chain links TRBV28 with TRBJ1-5; a possible D gene is TRBD1 (6 bases). The V gene's germline CDR1 is MDHEN and CDR2 SYDVKM. V gave up 6 bases and J gave up 4 bases, with 16 bases separating them. The CDR3 spans 15 residues. For the CDR3, the DNA is TGTGCCAGCAGCAGTCCCGGGACATTTAATCAGCCCCAGCATTTT. Translating it yields CASSSPGTFNQPQHF.

The genes are TRBV27 and TRBJ1-1; D is undetermined. V was pared by 6 bases and J by 3 bases, with 11 bases between. CDR3 length equals 13 residues. CDR1 is MNHEY and CDR2 is SMNVEV in the germline V gene (reference sequence). The CDR3 reads CASSILRDTEAFF. The CDR3 DNA follows: TGTGCCAGCAGCATTTTGCGGGACACTGAAGCTTTCTTT.

This clone showed up just once. The chain couples TRBV10-2 to TRBJ2-7; D gene ambiguous. Germline V gene data show CDR1 as WSHSY and CDR2 as SAAADI. V was pared by 6 bases and J by 1 base, with 10 bases between. This CDR3 spans 13 amino acids. CDR3 protein: CASRQTVSYEQYF. Written as DNA, the CDR3 is TGCGCCAGCAGACAGACGGTTTCCTACGAGCAGTACTTC.

The chain combines TRBV11-2 with TRBJ1-4, with D possibly being TRBD1 (6 bases). The CDR3 spans 16 residues. The germline CDR1 and CDR2 sequences are SGHAT and FQNNGV. Trimming cost V 1 base and J 0 bases, with 9 bases left between them. CDR3 loop: CASSLGTVTTNEKLFF. The CDR3, as DNA: TGTGCCAGCAGCTTAGGGACAGTTACAACTAATGAAAAACTGTTTTTT. Filled out from reference TRBV11-2 and TRBJ1-4, the complete variable domain reads EAGVAQSPRYKIIEKRQSVAFWCNPISGHATLYWYQQILGQGPKLLIQFQNNGVVDDSQLPKDRFSAERLKGVDSTLKIQPAKLEDSAVYLCASSLGTVTTNEKLFFGSGTQLSVL.

V and J are TRBV5-1 and TRBJ2-1, with 11 positions matching TRBD1. V shed 3 bases, J shed 5 bases, and the junction held 4 bases outside the gene matches. Germline lookup yields CDR1 SGHRS and CDR2 YFSETQ. The CDR3 totals 15 residues. The CDR3 bases are TGCGCCAGCAGCTCAAGGACAGGGGGCAACAATGAGCAGTTCTTC. The encoded protein is CASSSRTGGNNEQFF.

The genes are TRBV18 and TRBJ1-4; D not resolved. With 3 bases removed from V and 7 bases from J, the gap between germline ends came to 15 bases. The V gene's germline CDR1 is KGHSH and CDR2 LQKENI. The CDR3 contains 15 residues. CDR3 in DNA: TGTGCCAGCTCACCGCTAGGGAGTAGCCCTGAAAAACTGTTTTTT. This gives the protein CASSPLGSSPEKLFF. The full variable domain, completed using reference TRBV18 and TRBJ1-4, is NAGVMQNPRHLVRRRGQEARLRCSPMKGHSHVYWYRQLPEEGLKFMVYLQKENIIDESGMPKERFSAEFPKEGPSILRIQQVVRGDSAAYFCASSPLGSSPEKLFFGSGTQLSVL.

V and J are TRBV3-1 (or the pseudogene TRBV3-2) and TRBJ2-7; D remains ambiguous. Germline lookup yields CDR1 LGHDT and CDR2 YNNKEL (reference sequence). Deletions cut 4 bases from V and 2 bases from J, with 15 bases between. The CDR3 has 15 amino acids. CDR3 bases: TGTGCCAGCAGCCCTCCCAGATATTCGCCCTACGAGCAGTACTTC. Translated: CASSPPRYSPYEQYF.

This chain joins TRBV7-2 and TRBJ2-3; possible D gene TRBD2, 5 bases. Per germline, CDR1 SGHTA and CDR2 FQGNSA. The CDR3 runs 12 residues. The V gene lost 5 bases and the J gene lost 3 bases, with 6 bases spanning the gap. CDR3 nucleotide sequence: TGTGCCAGCAGCCGAGGGACAGATACGCAGTATTTT. Its protein is CASSRGTDTQYF.

The chain combines TRBV7-2 with TRBJ2-4, with 8 positions matching TRBD2. CDR3 length: 16 residues. The germline gives CDR1 SGHTA, CDR2 FQGNSA. Trimming at V came to 5 bases and at J to 7 bases, leaving 13 bases not matched to a gene. The CDR3 nucleotides are TGTGCCAGCAGCCCCGAGGTCGGGGGGGGGCGTAACATTCAGTACTTC. It specifies CASSPEVGGGRNIQYF.

The chain is built from TRBV28 and TRBJ1-1, with D unresolved. This CDR3 has 12 amino acids. Germline CDR1 and CDR2: MDHEN and SYDVKM. Trimming cost V 8 bases and J 0 bases, with 7 bases left between them. DNA for the CDR3: TGTGCCAGCCACCAGTTGAACACTGAAGCTTTCTTT. Its translation: CASHQLNTEAFF. Full variable domain (rest looked up from reference TRBV28 and TRBJ1-1): DVKVTQSSRYLVKRTGEKVFLECVQDMDHENMFWYRQDPGLGLRLIYFSYDVKMKEKGDIPEGYSVSREKKERFSLILESASTNQTSMYLCASHQLNTEAFFGQGTRLTVV.

The chain is built from TRBV11-3 and TRBJ2-1; 8 bases match TRBD2. The CDR3 extends over 13 amino acids. V lost 5 bases to trimming and J lost 4 bases; unmatched junction nucleotides: 1. Germline CDR1 SGHNT, CDR2 YENEEA. The CDR3: CASSSGSYNEQFF. The CDR3 nucleotides are TGTGCCAGCAGCAGCGGGAGTTACAATGAGCAGTTCTTC.

The rearrangement links TRBV6-1 to TRBJ1-2, with a tentative D call TRBD1 (5 bases). Germline values: CDR1 MNHNS, CDR2 SASEGT. This CDR3 is 15 amino acids long. V lost 0 bases to trimming and J lost 3 bases, with 11 bases between them. The CDR3 nucleotides are TGTGCCAGCAGTGAAGCGAAAGTAGGGGACTATGGCTACACCTTC. Translation gives CASSEAKVGDYGYTF.

V and J are TRBV5-6 and TRBJ2-5, with 8 bases matching TRBD2. Germline CDR1 and CDR2: SGHDT and YYEEEE. The CDR3 contains 15 residues. V lost 4 bases to trimming and J lost 5 bases; unmatched junction nucleotides: 10. The CDR3 nucleotides read TGTGCCAGCAGCCAGCGGTTCGGGGGGGTGGAGACCCAGTACTTC. This gives the protein CASSQRFGGVETQYF.

The chain couples TRBV2 to TRBJ2-7; D uncertain. This CDR3 comprises 14 residues. V was shortened by 3 bases and J by 0 bases, with 9 bases between the two germline ends. Germline loops: CDR1 SNHLY, CDR2 FYNNEI. The CDR3 sequence: CASSENIASYEQYF. The CDR3 DNA is TGTGCCAGCAGTGAGAATATAGCCTCCTACGAGCAGTACTTC. The variable domain in full, completed from reference TRBV2 and TRBJ2-7, reads EPEVTQTPSHQVTQMGQEVILRCVPISNHLYFYWYRQILGQKVEFLVSFYNNEISEKSEIFDDQFSVERPDGSNFTLKIRSTKLEDSAMYFCASSENIASYEQYFGPGTRLTVT.

The chain employs TRBV5-6 and TRBJ1-1; TRBD1 might be the D (5 bases). Germline V gene sequence: CDR1 SGHDT, CDR2 YYEEEE. The V end was cut by 4 bases, the J end by 1 base, with 14 bases between. The CDR3 is 15 amino acids. DNA for the CDR3: TGTGCCAGCAGCCCCAAGTTCCAGGGGAACACTGAAGCTTTCTTT. It encodes CASSPKFQGNTEAFF.

This sequence joins TRBV9 and TRBJ1-1; the D gene is possibly TRBD1 (5 bases). Germline CDR1 is SGDLS and CDR2 is YYNGEE. The CDR3 covers 14 residues. V lost 4 bases to trimming and J lost 6 bases, with 16 bases between them. The DNA of the CDR3 is TGTGCCAGCAGCTCGGGACTCCCCCTCGCTGAAGCTTTCTTT. Its protein is CASSSGLPLAEAFF.

The chain recombines TRBV11-2 with TRBJ2-7; D perhaps matches TRBD2 (5 bases). The V gene's germline CDR1 is SGHAT and CDR2 FQNNGV. V was cut by 5 bases and J by 0 bases, with 11 bases left in between. The CDR3 is made up of 14 amino acids. The CDR3 region is CASSRSRGSYEQYF. The CDR3 DNA follows: TGTGCCAGCAGCCGCTCTCGGGGCTCCTACGAGCAGTACTTC.

The genes are TRBV27 and TRBJ2-1; TRBD2 aligns across 8 bases. CDR3 size: 14 residues. CDR1 and CDR2 (germline): MNHEY, SMNVEV (reference sequence). Trimming removed 4 bases from V and 4 bases from J; junction bases left unmatched: 3. CDR3 in amino acids: CASSSGTSYNEQFF. Here the CDR3 DNA reads TGTGCCAGCAGTTCCGGGACTAGTTACAATGAGCAGTTCTTC.

The J gene is TRBJ1-2, the V gene TRBV3-1 (or the pseudogene TRBV3-2); tentatively, D is TRBD1 (6 bases). The CDR3 length is 15 residues. Germline V gene lookup returns CDR1 LGHDT and CDR2 YNNKEL (reference sequence). Trimming shortened V by 4 bases and J by 4 bases, and 16 bases separated the two germline ends. This chain's CDR3 is CASSPQGRPIYGYTF. CDR3 DNA: TGTGCCAGCAGCCCCCAGGGGCGGCCCATCTATGGCTACACCTTC.

V and J are TRBV7-9 and TRBJ2-7; D perhaps matches TRBD2 (5 bases). The CDR3 runs to 14 residues. With 5 bases removed from V and 3 bases from J, the gap between germline ends came to 14 bases. Germline V gene lookup returns CDR1 SEHNR and CDR2 FQNEAQ (reference sequence). The CDR3 nucleotides are TGTGCCAGCAGCCTACGGACGGGATACTACGAGCAGTACTTC. Translated: CASSLRTGYYEQYF.

This clone was seen only once. The chain links TRBV30 to TRBJ2-2; the D gene is possibly TRBD1 (6 bases). Trimming shortened V by 0 bases and J by 4 bases, and 15 bases separated the two germline ends. CDR3 length: 16 amino acids. Germline V lookup: CDR1 GTSNPN, CDR2 SVGIG (reference sequence). The CDR3 sequence: CAWSVGTPIPTGELFF. CDR3 bases: TGTGCCTGGAGTGTGGGGACACCAATCCCCACCGGGGAGCTGTTTTTT.

The genes are TRBV5-5 and TRBJ1-5, with a possible D match to TRBD1 (5 bases). The length of the CDR3 is 15 residues. Germline CDR1 reads SGHKS; CDR2 reads YYEKEE (reference sequence). Trimming shortened V by 0 bases and J by 4 bases, and 11 bases separated the two germline ends. The CDR3 nucleotides are TGTGCCAGCAGCTTGGCCTCCGACAGAAATCAGCCCCAGCATTTT. Protein product: CASSLASDRNQPQHF.

The V call is TRBV3-1 (or the pseudogene TRBV3-2), the J call TRBJ2-7; D is unresolved. The CDR3 sequence is 15 residues long. CDR1 and CDR2 (germline): LGHDT, YNNKEL (reference sequence). V was cut by 3 bases and J by 1 base, with 13 bases left in between. The CDR3 DNA reads TGTGCCAGCAGCCAGGGCCCGACCTCTTCCTACGAGCAGTACTTC. Amino acids: CASSQGPTSSYEQYF.

Turning to this clone: An end of the junction differs from the germline gene, which may be a read error. The J gene is TRBJ2-4, the V gene TRBV19; TRBD1 aligns across 10 bases. The CDR3 length is 15 residues. Germline V gene data show CDR1 as LNHDA and CDR2 as SQIVND (reference sequence). The chain's CDR3 is CASSIGGDRGDPRSF. The CDR3 DNA reads TGTGCCAGTAGTATAGGGGGGGACAGGGGAGACCCCCGTTCTTTC.

The chain links TRBV7-9 to TRBJ2-3, with TRBD1 matching over 7 bases. This CDR3 is built from 15 residues. CDR1 is SEHNR, CDR2 FQNEAQ, per germline (reference sequence). After removal of 1 base from V and 6 bases from J, the junction contained 7 bases not matched to a gene. DNA of the CDR3: TGTGCCAGCAGCTTAGTAGGGGGCGCGGAGGATACGCAGTATTTT. It codes for CASSLVGGAEDTQYF.

The rearrangement joins TRBV30 to TRBJ2-5, with no clear D. Germline V lookup: CDR1 GTSNPN, CDR2 SVGIG (reference sequence). Trimming shortened V by 4 bases and J by 11 bases, and 11 bases separated the two germline ends. This CDR3 is 10 amino acids long. CDR3 sequence reads: CAWIDTPQYF. The CDR3 nucleotides are TGTGCCTGGATAGATACCCCTCAGTACTTC.

This sequence joins TRBV19 and TRBJ2-1; D perhaps matches TRBD1 (5 bases). Germline lookup yields CDR1 LNHDA and CDR2 SQIVND (reference sequence). V gave up 5 bases and J gave up 4 bases, with 9 bases separating them. The CDR3 totals 13 residues. In DNA form, the CDR3 reads TGTGCCAGTAGTTTTCACAGGTACAATGAGCAGTTCTTC. This sequence encodes CASSFHRYNEQFF.

The chain recombines TRBV6-5 with TRBJ2-5; a weak D match, TRBD1 (5 bases). The CDR3 has 14 residues. Trimming removed 7 bases at V and 1 base at J, with 13 bases between. The germline V gene encodes CDR1 MNHEY and CDR2 SVGAGI. CDR3 bases: TGTGCCAGCACCGCCGACAGACTCCAAGAGACCCAGTACTTC. Encoded protein: CASTADRLQETQYF.

The V gene is TRBV30, the J gene TRBJ2-2; 7 bases match TRBD1. The germline V gene has CDR1 GTSNPN and CDR2 SVGIG (reference sequence). After removal of 1 base from V and 6 bases from J, the junction contained 2 bases not matched to a gene. The CDR3 runs 13 residues. The CDR3 nucleotides read TGTGCCTGGAGTGGGCAGGGGGCCGGGGAGCTGTTTTTT. It encodes CAWSGQGAGELFF.

The genes are TRBV19 and TRBJ2-7, with TRBD1 identical over 7 bases. Germline lookup yields CDR1 LNHDA and CDR2 SQIVND (reference sequence). The CDR3 loop spans 14 amino acids. The J segment lost 2 bases and the V segment lost 4 bases, leaving 5 bases of the junction unmatched. The CDR3 DNA reads as TGTGCCAGTAGTACGGCCGGGACAGCCTACGAGCAGTACTTC. Translating gives CASSTAGTAYEQYF.